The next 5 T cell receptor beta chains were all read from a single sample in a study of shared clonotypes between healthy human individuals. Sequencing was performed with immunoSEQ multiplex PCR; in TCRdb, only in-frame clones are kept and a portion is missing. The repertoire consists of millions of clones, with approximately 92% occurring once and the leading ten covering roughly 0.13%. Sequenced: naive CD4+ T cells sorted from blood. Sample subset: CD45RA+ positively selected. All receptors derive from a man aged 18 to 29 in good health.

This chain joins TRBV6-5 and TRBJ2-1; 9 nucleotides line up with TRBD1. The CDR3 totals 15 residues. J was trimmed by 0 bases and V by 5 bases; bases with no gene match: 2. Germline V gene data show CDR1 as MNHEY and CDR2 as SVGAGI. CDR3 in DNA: TGTGCCAGCAGTGGACAGGGGAGCTCCTACAATGAGCAGTTCTTC. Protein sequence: CASSGQGSSYNEQFF.

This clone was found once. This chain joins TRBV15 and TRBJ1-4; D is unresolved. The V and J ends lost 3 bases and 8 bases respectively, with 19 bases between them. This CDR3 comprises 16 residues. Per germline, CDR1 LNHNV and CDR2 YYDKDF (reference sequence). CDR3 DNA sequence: TGTGCCACCAGCAGTAGCCTCTTTGGCAACCCAGAAAAACTGTTTTTT. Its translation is CATSSSLFGNPEKLFF.

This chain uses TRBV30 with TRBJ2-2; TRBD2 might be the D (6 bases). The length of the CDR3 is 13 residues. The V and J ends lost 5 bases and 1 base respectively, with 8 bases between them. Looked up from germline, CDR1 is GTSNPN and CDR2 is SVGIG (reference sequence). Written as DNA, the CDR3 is TGTGCCTGGGCGGGACGGAACACCGGGGAGCTGTTTTTT. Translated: CAWAGRNTGELFF. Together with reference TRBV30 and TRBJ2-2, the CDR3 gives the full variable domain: SQTIHQWPATLVQPVGSPLSLECTVEGTSNPNLYWYRQAAGRGLQLLFYSVGIGQISSEVPQNLSASRPQDRQFILSSKKLLLSDSGFYLCAWAGRNTGELFFGEGSRLTVL.

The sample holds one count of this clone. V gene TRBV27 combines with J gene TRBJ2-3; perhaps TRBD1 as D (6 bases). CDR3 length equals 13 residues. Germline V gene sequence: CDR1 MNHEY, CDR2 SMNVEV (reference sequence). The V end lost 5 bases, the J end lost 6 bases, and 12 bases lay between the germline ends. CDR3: CASSQQGIDTQYF. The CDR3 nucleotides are TGTGCCAGCAGTCAACAGGGAATCGATACGCAGTATTTT.

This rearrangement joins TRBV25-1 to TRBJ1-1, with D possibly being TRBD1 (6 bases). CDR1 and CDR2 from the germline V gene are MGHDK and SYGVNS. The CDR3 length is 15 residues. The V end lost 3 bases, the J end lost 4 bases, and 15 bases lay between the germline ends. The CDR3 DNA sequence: TGTGCCAGCAGTGATTTTAGGGAAGGGGGCACTGAAGCTTTCTTT. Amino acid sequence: CASSDFREGGTEAFF.